The T cell receptor beta chain described here comes from a study of blood T cell repertoires in COVID-19. As for the study in general: Nucleic acid was either cDNA or gDNA, and it came from T cells, B-cell-depleted T cells, or PBMCs.

With 2 bases clipped from V and 5 bases from J, the junction kept 8 bases outside the gene matches. The CDR3 has 14 amino acids. Germline V gene lookup returns CDR1 GTSNPN and CDR2 SVGIG (reference sequence). In the authors' workflow: By means of reference gene primer amplification, nucleated cell counts were estimated. Produced via immunoSEQ multiplex PCR; TCRdb's table is partial and in-frame only. That table furnishes V, J and clone size, whereas the DNA furnished D and trimming. The sample carries fewer than 200,000 clones, 70% to 90% recorded once. The specimen was peripheral blood. The chain recombines TRBV30 with TRBJ2-7; TRBD2 matches at 8 bases. This receptor was identified in a man aged 35-49 years who had recovered from COVID-19. CDR3 region: CAWSRGGRTDEQYF. CDR3 DNA: TGTGCCTGGAGTAGGGGCGGGAGGACGGACGAGCAGTACTTC.